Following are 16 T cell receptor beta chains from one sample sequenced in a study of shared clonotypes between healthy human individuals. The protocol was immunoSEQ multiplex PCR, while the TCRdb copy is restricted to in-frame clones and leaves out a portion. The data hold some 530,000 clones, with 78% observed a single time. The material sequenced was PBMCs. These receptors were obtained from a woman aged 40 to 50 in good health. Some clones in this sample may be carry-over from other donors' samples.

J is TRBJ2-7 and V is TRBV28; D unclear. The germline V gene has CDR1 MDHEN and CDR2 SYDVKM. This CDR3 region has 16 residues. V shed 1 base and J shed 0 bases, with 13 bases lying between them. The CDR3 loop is CASSLLGGRSSYEQYF. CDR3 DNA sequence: TGTGCCAGCAGTTTATTGGGCGGACGGAGCTCCTACGAGCAGTACTTC.

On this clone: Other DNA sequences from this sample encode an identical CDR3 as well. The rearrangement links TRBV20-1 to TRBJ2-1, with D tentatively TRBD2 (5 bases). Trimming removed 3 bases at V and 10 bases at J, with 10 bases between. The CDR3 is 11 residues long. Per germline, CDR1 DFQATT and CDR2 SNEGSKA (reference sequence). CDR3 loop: CSASDYTEQFF. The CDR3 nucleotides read TGCAGTGCTAGCGACTATACGGAGCAGTTCTTC.

This CDR3 is CASSLASTEAFF. The CDR3 region has the DNA TGTGCCAGCAGCTTAGCGAGTACTGAAGCTTTCTTT. The chain has TRBV7-9 and TRBJ1-1, with D unclear. Germline V CDR1 and CDR2: SEHNR, FQNEAQ (reference sequence). This CDR3 contains 12 residues. V was pared by 0 bases and J by 5 bases, with 4 bases between.

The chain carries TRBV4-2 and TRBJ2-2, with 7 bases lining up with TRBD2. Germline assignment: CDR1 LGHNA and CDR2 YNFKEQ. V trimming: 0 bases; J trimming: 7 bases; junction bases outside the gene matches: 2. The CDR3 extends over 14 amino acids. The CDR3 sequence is CASSQDRGVGELFF. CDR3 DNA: TGTGCCAGCAGCCAAGATCGGGGGGTCGGGGAGCTGTTTTTT.

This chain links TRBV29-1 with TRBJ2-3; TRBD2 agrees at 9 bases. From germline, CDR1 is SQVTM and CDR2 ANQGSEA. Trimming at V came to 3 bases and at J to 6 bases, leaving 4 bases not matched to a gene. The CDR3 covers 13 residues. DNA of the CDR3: TGCAGCGTTGACAGCGGGGGGAGGGATACGCAGTATTTT. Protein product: CSVDSGGRDTQYF.

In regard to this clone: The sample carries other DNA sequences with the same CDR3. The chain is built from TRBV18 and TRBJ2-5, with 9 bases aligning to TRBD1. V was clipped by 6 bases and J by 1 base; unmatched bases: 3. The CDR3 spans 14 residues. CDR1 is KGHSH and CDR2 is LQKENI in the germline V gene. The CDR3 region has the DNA TGTGCCAGCTCCAGGACAGGGGCCCAAGAGACCCAGTACTTC. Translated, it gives CASSRTGAQETQYF.

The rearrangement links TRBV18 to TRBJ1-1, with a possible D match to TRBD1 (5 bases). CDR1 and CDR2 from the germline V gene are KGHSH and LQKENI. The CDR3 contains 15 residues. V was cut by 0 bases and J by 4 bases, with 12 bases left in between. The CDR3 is CASSPPGRVGTEAFF. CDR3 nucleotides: TGTGCCAGCTCACCACCGGGCAGGGTGGGCACTGAAGCTTTCTTT.

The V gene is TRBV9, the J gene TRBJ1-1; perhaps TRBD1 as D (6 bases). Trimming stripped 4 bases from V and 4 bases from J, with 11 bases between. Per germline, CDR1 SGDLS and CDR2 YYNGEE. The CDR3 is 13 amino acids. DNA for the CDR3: TGTGCCAGCAGCTTTAAAGGGGGCACTGAAGCTTTCTTT. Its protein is CASSFKGGTEAFF.

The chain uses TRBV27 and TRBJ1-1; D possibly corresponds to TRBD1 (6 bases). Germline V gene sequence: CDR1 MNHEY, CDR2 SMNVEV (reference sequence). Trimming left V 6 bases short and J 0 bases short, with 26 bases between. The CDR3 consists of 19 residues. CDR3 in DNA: TGTGCCAGCAGCCGATTGGCTGTGGTGGACAGTAAGATGAACACTGAAGCTTTCTTT. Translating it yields CASSRLAVVDSKMNTEAFF.

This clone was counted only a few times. CDR3 bases: TGTGCCAGCAGCTTAGCCTCGGGACTAGCGGGAGGAGAGCAGTACTTC. It translates to CASSLASGLAGGEQYF. This sequence joins TRBV7-2 and TRBJ2-7, with TRBD2 matching over 15 bases. Germline loops: CDR1 SGHTA, CDR2 FQGNSA. This CDR3 has 16 residues. J lost 7 bases, V lost 0 bases, and 4 bases had no gene match. Filled out from reference TRBV7-2 and TRBJ2-7, the complete variable domain reads GAGVSQSPSNKVTEKGKDVELRCDPISGHTALYWYRQSLGQGLEFLIYFQGNSAPDKSGLPSDRFSAERTGGSVSTLTIQRTQQEDSAVYLCASSLASGLAGGEQYFGPGTRLTVT.

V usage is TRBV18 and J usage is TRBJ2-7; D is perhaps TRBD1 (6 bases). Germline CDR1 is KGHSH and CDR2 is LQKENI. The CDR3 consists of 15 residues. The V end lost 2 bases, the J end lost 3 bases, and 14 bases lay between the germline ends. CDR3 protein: CASSPVQGRHYEQYF. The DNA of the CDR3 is TGTGCCAGCTCACCAGTGCAGGGGAGACACTACGAGCAGTACTTC.

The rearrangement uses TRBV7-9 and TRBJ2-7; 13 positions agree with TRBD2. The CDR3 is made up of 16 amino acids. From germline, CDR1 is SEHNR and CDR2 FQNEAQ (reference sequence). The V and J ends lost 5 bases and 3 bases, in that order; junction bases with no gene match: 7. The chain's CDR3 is CASSKTSGRPIYEQYF. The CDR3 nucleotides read TGTGCCAGCAGCAAGACTAGCGGGAGGCCGATCTACGAGCAGTACTTC. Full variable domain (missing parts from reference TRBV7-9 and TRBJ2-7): DTGVSQNPRHKITKRGQNVTFRCDPISEHNRLYWYRQTLGQGPEFLTYFQNEAQLEKSRLLSDRFSAERPKGSFSTLEIQRTEQGDSAMYLCASSKTSGRPIYEQYFGPGTRLTVT.

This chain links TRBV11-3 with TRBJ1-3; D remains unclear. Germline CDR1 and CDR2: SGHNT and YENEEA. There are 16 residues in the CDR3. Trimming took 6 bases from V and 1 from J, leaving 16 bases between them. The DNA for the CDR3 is TGTGCCAGCAGAACGTCGAGTTCTGGTTCTGGAAACACCATATATTTT. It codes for CASRTSSSGSGNTIYF.

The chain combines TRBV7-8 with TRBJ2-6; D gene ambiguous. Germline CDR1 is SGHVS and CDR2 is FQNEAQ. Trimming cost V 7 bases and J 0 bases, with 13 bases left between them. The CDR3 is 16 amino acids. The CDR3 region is CASTPEYLSGANVLTF. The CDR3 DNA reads TGTGCCAGCACCCCGGAATATCTCTCTGGGGCCAACGTCCTGACTTTC.

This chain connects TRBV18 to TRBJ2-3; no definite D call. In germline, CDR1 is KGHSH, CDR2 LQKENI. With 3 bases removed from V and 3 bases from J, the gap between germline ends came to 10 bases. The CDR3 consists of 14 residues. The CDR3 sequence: CASSPRTETDTQYF. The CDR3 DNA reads TGTGCCAGCTCACCTCGGACGGAGACAGATACGCAGTATTTT.

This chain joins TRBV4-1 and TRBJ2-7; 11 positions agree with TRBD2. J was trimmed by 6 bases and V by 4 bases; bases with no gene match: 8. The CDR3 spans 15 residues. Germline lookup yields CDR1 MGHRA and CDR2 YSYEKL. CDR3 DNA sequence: TGCGCCAGCAGCCGAACTAGCGGGAGTTTGACCGAGCAGTACTTC. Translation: CASSRTSGSLTEQYF.